The rows below give T cell receptor beta chains drawn from one sample of a study of chemoradiotherapy in HPV16-positive cancers. TCRdb's table, derived via immunoSEQ multiplex PCR, lists solely in-frame clones and lacks some. The sample gives about 5,400 clones, around nine tenths of which show up once; about 1.9% is in the top ten. Specimen: blood, collected from a patient who underwent chemoradiotherapy. The source of these receptors is a human donor with HPV-associated anogenital cancer. CDR3s include the opening cysteine and the closing phenylalanine or tryptophan. The order of the fields is clone size, V gene, J gene, D gene, CDR3 DNA, CDR3 protein. D genes are given only for firm matches. Clone size, where shown, is once, few, many, or a class for clones that have expanded.

clone_size: NA; v_call: TRBV5-1; j_call: TRBJ2-2; d_call: NA; cdr3_nt: TGCGCCAGCAGCTTGATCCCCAGGGAGAACACCGGGGAGCTGTTTTTT; cdr3_aa: CASSLIPRENTGELFF
clone_size: NA; v_call: TRBV30; j_call: TRBJ2-5; d_call: TRBD1; cdr3_nt: TGTGCCTGGAGTGGGACAGGGGGAGAGACCCAGTACTTC; cdr3_aa: CAWSGTGGETQYF
clone_size: NA; v_call: TRBV15; j_call: TRBJ2-2; d_call: TRBD1; cdr3_nt: TGTGCCACCAGCAGGTACACAGGGGGATCGGGCACCGGGGAGCTGTTTTTT; cdr3_aa: CATSRYTGGSGTGELFF
clone_size: NA; v_call: TRBV5-1; j_call: TRBJ2-7; d_call: NA; cdr3_nt: TGCGCCAGCAGCTTAACGGACAGATACGAGCAGTACTTC; cdr3_aa: CASSLTDRYEQYF
clone_size: NA; v_call: TRBV23-1; j_call: TRBJ1-5; d_call: TRBD1; cdr3_nt: TGCGCCAGCAGTCAATCGGGGGACAGGGTAAAAGTGGATAGCAATCAGCCCCAGCATTTT; cdr3_aa: CASSQSGDRVKVDSNQPQHF
clone_size: once; v_call: TRBV5-1; j_call: TRBJ2-7; d_call: TRBD2; cdr3_nt: TGCGCCAGCAGCTTCGGGGAGCGGGGGGGGGAGCAGTACTTC; cdr3_aa: CASSFGERGGEQYF
clone_size: NA; v_call: TRBV18; j_call: TRBJ2-3; d_call: TRBD1; cdr3_nt: TGTGCCAGCTCACAGGCAGGGGGCGAGACAGATACGCAGTATTTT; cdr3_aa: CASSQAGGETDTQYF
clone_size: NA; v_call: TRBV7-6; j_call: TRBJ2-1; d_call: TRBD2; cdr3_nt: TGTGCCAGCAGCTTCCTAGCGGGCTCCTACAATGAGCAGTTCTTC; cdr3_aa: CASSFLAGSYNEQFF
clone_size: NA; v_call: TRBV18; j_call: TRBJ1-1; d_call: NA; cdr3_nt: TGTGCCAGCTCCCGGCTTTCGAGCACTGAAGCTTTCTTT; cdr3_aa: CASSRLSSTEAFF
clone_size: NA; v_call: TRBV19; j_call: TRBJ2-3; d_call: NA; cdr3_nt: TGTGCCAGTAGAAGACGGACCTTCACAGATACGCAGTATTTT; cdr3_aa: CASRRRTFTDTQYF
clone_size: NA; v_call: TRBV7-2; j_call: TRBJ2-7; d_call: TRBD2; cdr3_nt: TGTGCCAGCAGCCGCGGACTAGCGGGGCGCCGGTCGAACGAGCAGTACTTC; cdr3_aa: CASSRGLAGRRSNEQYF
clone_size: NA; v_call: TRBV7-3; j_call: TRBJ2-3; d_call: NA; cdr3_nt: TGTGCCAGCAGCCCCTTGAGCACAGATACGCAGTATTTT; cdr3_aa: CASSPLSTDTQYF
clone_size: NA; v_call: TRBV30; j_call: TRBJ1-2; d_call: TRBD1; cdr3_nt: TGTGCCTGGAGCCCGGACAGGGGACGAGACTTCTATGGCTACACCTTC; cdr3_aa: CAWSPDRGRDFYGYTF
clone_size: NA; v_call: TRBV5-6; j_call: TRBJ2-7; d_call: NA; cdr3_nt: TGTGCCAGCAGCCCCCCGGGGTCCTACGAGCAGTACTTC; cdr3_aa: CASSPPGSYEQYF
clone_size: NA; v_call: TRBV19; j_call: TRBJ2-3; d_call: NA; cdr3_nt: TGTGCCAGTAGGTACAGTAGCACAGATACGCAGTATTTT; cdr3_aa: CASRYSSTDTQYF
clone_size: NA; v_call: TRBV19; j_call: TRBJ2-7; d_call: NA; cdr3_nt: TGTGCCAGTAGTAGGAAGTACACCTACGAGCAGTACTTC; cdr3_aa: CASSRKYTYEQYF
clone_size: NA; v_call: TRBV4-3; j_call: TRBJ1-2; d_call: TRBD1; cdr3_nt: TGCGCCAGCAGCCAAGATCGGGACAGGGAGGAAAACTATGGCTACACCTTC; cdr3_aa: CASSQDRDREENYGYTF
clone_size: NA; v_call: TRBV5-4; j_call: TRBJ2-3; d_call: NA; cdr3_nt: TGTGCCAGCAGTCCTTACTCTAGCACAGATACGCAGTATTTT; cdr3_aa: CASSPYSSTDTQYF
clone_size: NA; v_call: TRBV7-2; j_call: TRBJ1-5; d_call: NA; cdr3_nt: TGTGCCAGCAGCCTCTTGGGTGATCAGCCCCAGCATTTT; cdr3_aa: CASSLLGDQPQHF
clone_size: NA; v_call: TRBV7-2; j_call: TRBJ2-7; d_call: TRBD2; cdr3_nt: TGTGCCAGCAGCCTGGCCCCACTAGCGGGCGTTGGCTCCTACGAGCAGTACTTC; cdr3_aa: CASSLAPLAGVGSYEQYF
clone_size: NA; v_call: TRBV9; j_call: TRBJ1-2; d_call: NA; cdr3_nt: TGTGCCAGCAGCGTAGGTCCGGGCAGGGACTATGGCTACACCTTC; cdr3_aa: CASSVGPGRDYGYTF
clone_size: once; v_call: TRBV7-2; j_call: TRBJ1-4; d_call: NA; cdr3_nt: TGTGCCAGCAGCCCCTCCCGCGACAGGCTGTTTTTT; cdr3_aa: CASSPSRDRLFF
clone_size: NA; v_call: TRBV5-1; j_call: TRBJ2-5; d_call: NA; cdr3_nt: TGCGCCAGCAGCCAAGACACCAAGAGACCGGCCCAGTACTTC; cdr3_aa: CASSQDTKRPAQYF
clone_size: NA; v_call: TRBV13; j_call: TRBJ1-5; d_call: NA; cdr3_nt: TGTGCCAGCAGCTTCGGGACTCTAGATCAGCCCCAGCATTTT; cdr3_aa: CASSFGTLDQPQHF
clone_size: once; v_call: TRBV19; j_call: TRBJ1-1; d_call: NA; cdr3_nt: TGTGCCAGCACATCCGGGGCAGACCTTGGGGACACTGAAGCTTTCTTT; cdr3_aa: CASTSGADLGDTEAFF
clone_size: NA; v_call: TRBV6-5; j_call: TRBJ2-5; d_call: NA; cdr3_nt: TGTGCCAGCAGTTACCCTTGGGGGGCTCGAGAGACCCAGTACTTC; cdr3_aa: CASSYPWGARETQYF
clone_size: NA; v_call: TRBV27; j_call: TRBJ2-7; d_call: NA; cdr3_nt: TGTGCCAGCAGTTATCAGGGACCGGGCGAGCAGTACTTC; cdr3_aa: CASSYQGPGEQYF